The 19 T cell receptor beta chains given below trace back to one sample, sequenced in a study of blood T cells in healthy people across ages. The use of a sample-barcoded 5' primer and a J-beta primer mix characterized a second PCR of roughly 7 to 11 cycles. One entry per CDR3 protein, called by TCRdb with MiXCR from the 5' RACE reads. The table records about 600,000 distinct CDR3 sequences, 45% to 55% of them present only once. The sample taken for sequencing was blood. The receptor set was obtained from an elderly man in good health.

In this sample, this clonotype turned up many times. This chain connects TRBV6-6 to TRBJ2-1, with TRBD2 identical over 10 bases. V shed 4 bases and J 4 bases; nucleotides not matched to a gene: 4. Germline lookup yields CDR1 MNHNY and CDR2 SVGAGI (reference sequence). This CDR3 has 15 residues. For the CDR3, the DNA is TGTGCCAGCAGTTTTACTAGCGGGGCTTACAATGAGCAGTTCTTC. Translating gives CASSFTSGAYNEQFF.

This chain's CDR3 is CASSQGVGRSGKLFF. CDR3 nucleotides: TGTGCCAGCAGCCAAGGAGTCGGCCGCTCCGGGAAACTGTTTTTT. V and J are TRBV14 and TRBJ1-4; D unclear. V was shortened by 1 base and J by 11 bases, with 17 bases between the two germline ends. CDR1 SGHDN and CDR2 FVKESK come from the germline V gene. This CDR3 has 15 amino acids.

This clonotype is a singleton in its sample. This rearrangement joins TRBV7-2 to TRBJ2-1, with 8 bases that match TRBD2. The CDR3 contains 14 residues. With V trimmed by 4 bases and J by 8 bases, 7 bases remained unmatched. Germline V gives CDR1 SGHTA, CDR2 FQGNSA. The CDR3 loop is CASSSPPGGHEQFF. DNA of the CDR3: TGTGCCAGCAGCTCTCCCCCGGGGGGGCATGAGCAGTTCTTC.

V is TRBV20-1 and J is TRBJ1-1; D may be TRBD1 (6 bases). The CDR3 has 14 amino acids. Germline-derived CDR1 and CDR2 are DFQATT and SNEGSKA (reference sequence). Trimming took off 5 bases at V and 0 bases at J, with 13 bases between the two ends. In nucleotides, the CDR3 is TGCAGTGCTGTCAGGGGAGCCATGAACACTGAAGCTTTCTTT. As protein: CSAVRGAMNTEAFF.

This clonotype has more than one count but fewer than ten. The chain has TRBV4-2 and TRBJ2-5; maybe TRBD2 (6 bases). Germline V lookup: CDR1 LGHNA, CDR2 YNFKEQ. The CDR3 sequence is 15 residues long. V lost 2 bases and J 5 bases, leaving 15 bases between the germline ends. The CDR3 region is CASSQRIGAGETQYF. DNA of the CDR3: TGTGCCAGCAGCCAACGCATAGGGGCGGGGGAGACCCAGTACTTC.

A few counts support this clonotype. V gene TRBV7-2 combines with J gene TRBJ2-7; D possibly corresponds to TRBD2 (5 bases). The end of the DNA fits TRBJ2-5 better, so the J call may be wrong. Germline loops: CDR1 SGHTA, CDR2 FQGNSA. The CDR3 totals 13 residues. CDR3 DNA sequence: TGTGCCAGCAGCTACGGGCGGGTTGAGACCCAGTACTTC. Translating gives CASSYGRVETQYF.

This rearrangement joins TRBV7-9 to TRBJ2-1, with a weak D call TRBD2 (6 bases). CDR1 is SEHNR, CDR2 FQNEAQ, per germline (reference sequence). The germline V and J ends were trimmed by 3 bases and 4 bases, with 7 bases remaining between them. The CDR3 sequence is 13 residues long. DNA of the CDR3: TGTGCCAGCAGCTTTCGGGAGTACAATGAGCAGTTCTTC. This codes for CASSFREYNEQFF. The variable domain in full, with the rest retrieved from reference TRBV7-9 and TRBJ2-1, is DTGVSQNPRHKITKRGQNVTFRCDPISEHNRLYWYRQTLGQGPEFLTYFQNEAQLEKSRLLSDRFSAERPKGSFSTLEIQRTEQGDSAMYLCASSFREYNEQFFGPGTRLTVL.

To note about this clonotype: One junction end does not reproduce the germline sequence, and a read error may be involved. The chain combines TRBV4-1 with TRBJ2-3, with D possibly matching TRBD1 (6 bases). The CDR3 is made up of 12 amino acids. Germline V CDR1 and CDR2: MGHRA, YSYEKL. In nucleotides, the CDR3 is TGCGCCGGCAGGGGTAGCACGGATACGCAGTATTTT. This gives the protein CAGRGSTDTQYF.

The chain employs TRBV7-8 and TRBJ2-3; D call uncertain. The CDR3 has 13 residues. V shed 6 bases and J shed 6 bases, with 13 bases lying between them. Germline assignment: CDR1 SGHVS and CDR2 FQNEAQ. The DNA for the CDR3 is TGTGCCAGCAGACCTCGACCGGAGGATACGCAGTATTTT. As protein: CASRPRPEDTQYF.

This clonotype was recorded a few times. The chain carries TRBV6-5 and TRBJ2-5, with D possibly being TRBD2 (6 bases). This CDR3 region has 16 residues. V lost 6 bases to trimming and J lost 1 base, with 18 bases between them. Germline V gene data show CDR1 as MNHEY and CDR2 as SVGAGI. The CDR3 nucleotides read TGTGCCAGCAGAGCAAGGCGGGGCCAGACCCAAGAGACCCAGTACTTC. Translating it yields CASRARRGQTQETQYF.

This chain links TRBV27 with TRBJ2-5; 10 bases agree with TRBD2. The DNA matches TRBJ2-7 better at its end, which makes the J call doubtful. Germline V gene sequence: CDR1 MNHEY, CDR2 SMNVEV (reference sequence). The CDR3 is made up of 16 amino acids. The CDR3 DNA is TGTGCCAGCAGTTTATCCCCTAGCGGGAGTTACCACGAGCAGTACTTC. Residues: CASSLSPSGSYHEQYF.

V is TRBV28 and J is TRBJ2-1; 12 bases fit TRBD2. This CDR3 has 14 residues. The V gene's germline CDR1 is MDHEN and CDR2 SYDVKM. Losses at the gene ends were 6 bases for V and 9 bases for J; bases not matched to a gene: 6. CDR3 DNA: TGTGCCAGCAGGAAGACTAGCGGGAGCGGTGAGCAGTTCTTC. It specifies CASRKTSGSGEQFF.

This sequence joins TRBV6-2 or TRBV6-3 and TRBJ2-4; possibly TRBD1 for D (6 bases). The J call may be in error: the DNA end matches TRBJ2-7 better. CDR3 length: 14 amino acids. CDR1 is MNHEY, CDR2 SVGEGT, per germline. The CDR3 region is CASSDARGTYEQYF. CDR3 DNA: TGTGCCAGCAGTGACGCCAGGGGTACCTACGAGCAGTACTTC.

This clonotype was seen repeatedly, ten times or more. The chain recombines TRBV28 with TRBJ2-5; possibly TRBD2 for D (6 bases). CDR3 length: 11 amino acids. V was clipped by 6 bases and J by 4 bases, with 6 bases between them. The germline V gene has CDR1 MDHEN and CDR2 SYDVKM. The CDR3: CASRGGETQYF. The CDR3 DNA follows: TGTGCCAGCAGGGGGGGAGAGACCCAGTACTTC. Full variable domain (outside the CDR3, taken from reference TRBV28 and TRBJ2-5): DVKVTQSSRYLVKRTGEKVFLECVQDMDHENMFWYRQDPGLGLRLIYFSYDVKMKEKGDIPEGYSVSREKKERFSLILESASTNQTSMYLCASRGGETQYFGPGTRLLVL.

The table lists this clonotype with a few counts. The chain joins TRBV20-1 to TRBJ2-3; 10 bases agree with TRBD2. Trimming took 6 bases from V and 5 from J; bases not matched to a gene: 5. Germline V lookup: CDR1 DFQATT, CDR2 SNEGSKA (reference sequence). The CDR3 loop spans 13 amino acids. The CDR3 sequence is CSAPGTSVDTQYF. The CDR3 nucleotides are TGCAGTGCCCCCGGGACTAGCGTAGATACGCAGTATTTT.

This chain joins TRBV6-1 and TRBJ1-2; D is undetermined. The CDR3 contains 12 residues. V was pared by 10 bases and J by 4 bases, with 13 bases between. Germline-derived CDR1 and CDR2 are MNHNS and SASEGT. For the CDR3, the DNA is TGTGCCATGGGCCAAACAGCCTATGGCTACACCTTC. This codes for CAMGQTAYGYTF.

V gene TRBV10-3 combines with J gene TRBJ2-7; either TRBD1 or TRBD2 may supply D (5 bases each). The J call could be wrong; TRBJ2-5 is a better fit for the DNA end. Per germline, CDR1 ENHRY and CDR2 SYGVKD. The CDR3 is made up of 14 amino acids. The chain's CDR3 is CAISEGKGSETQYF. CDR3 DNA: TGTGCCATCTCCGAGGGGAAGGGGTCGGAGACCCAGTACTTC.

J is TRBJ2-4 and V is TRBV30; D not resolved. The germline gives CDR1 GTSNPN, CDR2 SVGIG (reference sequence). The CDR3 contains 13 residues. V lost 2 bases, J lost 9 bases, and 14 bases lay in between. The CDR3 loop reads CAWSTSQRGIQYF. CDR3 coding DNA: TGTGCCTGGAGTACGTCCCAGAGAGGCATTCAGTACTTC.

This clonotype was observed a few times. The genes are TRBV7-3 and TRBJ2-1, with TRBD2 matching 8 bases. CDR1 and CDR2 (germline): SGHTA, FQGTGA. The CDR3 totals 14 residues. V was clipped by 11 bases and J by 4 bases; unmatched bases: 10. CDR3 DNA sequence: TGTGCCCGGGGAACTAGCGGATCTTACAATGAGCAGTTCTTC. As protein: CARGTSGSYNEQFF.